These 13 T cell receptor beta chains came from one sample sequenced in a study of post-analysis software for immune sequencing data. Findings and caveats of the study: Patients showed TRBV5-6, TRBV5-1 and TRBV20-1 among five TRBV segments more frequent than in controls.

Antigen specificity for these receptors is unknown. TCR beta cDNA libraries included unique molecular identifiers. Each CDR3 protein gets one entry after TCRdb re-called the PCR reads with MiXCR. The repertoire holds approximately 400,000 distinct CDR3 sequences, with approximately 38% as singletons. The sample was blood. These receptors originate from a girl aged 10 to 17 with multiple sclerosis.

This clonotype was detected only a few times. This chain connects TRBV5-1 to TRBJ2-3; weak D call: TRBD1 (5 bases). V was shortened by 0 bases and J by 2 bases, with 10 bases between the two germline ends. Germline CDR1 SGHRS, CDR2 YFSETQ. There are 15 residues in the CDR3. As DNA, the CDR3 is TGCGCCAGCAGCTTGGGACAGCTGCTCACAGATACGCAGTATTTT. It specifies CASSLGQLLTDTQYF.

This chain joins TRBV10-3 and TRBJ2-1; the match to TRBD2 covers 12 bases. Germline V gene lookup returns CDR1 ENHRY and CDR2 SYGVKD. V shed 2 bases, J shed 6 bases, and the junction held 8 bases outside the gene matches. The CDR3 sequence is 17 residues long. This CDR3 is CAISEAVLAGGVNEQFF. CDR3 nucleotides: TGTGCCATCAGTGAGGCCGTACTAGCGGGGGGCGTCAATGAGCAGTTCTTC.

The chain recombines TRBV2 with TRBJ1-1, with D unresolved. Germline lookup yields CDR1 SNHLY and CDR2 FYNNEI. The V end lost 6 bases, the J end lost 5 bases, and 10 bases lay between the germline ends. This CDR3 region has 12 residues. The CDR3 region is CASSPVGTEAFF. Here the CDR3 DNA reads TGTGCCAGCAGCCCAGTCGGGACTGAAGCTTTCTTT.

The V call is TRBV4-3, the J call TRBJ2-3, with TRBD2 identical over 9 bases. Germline CDR1 and CDR2: LGHNA and YSLEER. The J segment lost 2 bases and the V segment lost 0 bases, leaving 9 bases of the junction unmatched. This CDR3 is built from 18 residues. CDR3 bases: TGCGCCAGCAGCCAAGATCTTGCGCTAGCGGGGATCACAGATACGCAGTATTTT. Translation: CASSQDLALAGITDTQYF.

V usage is TRBV15 and J usage is TRBJ2-4, with 8 bases identical to TRBD1. TRBJ2-7 matches the DNA end more closely, so the J call is doubtful. The germline V gene has CDR1 LNHNV and CDR2 YYDKDF (reference sequence). CDR3 length: 13 amino acids. The CDR3 here is CATSRQGAYEQYF. CDR3 coding DNA: TGTGCCACCAGCAGACAGGGGGCATACGAGCAGTACTTC.

This clonotype was counted only a few times. The genes are TRBV4-1 and TRBJ1-2, with 7 bases identical to TRBD1. The CDR3 is 19 residues long. Trimming at V came to 0 bases and at J to 0 bases, leaving 13 bases not matched to a gene. CDR1 MGHRA and CDR2 YSYEKL come from the germline V gene. CDR3 protein: CASSQDPVVTGVANYGYTF. The CDR3 DNA reads TGCGCCAGCAGCCAAGATCCAGTAGTCACAGGGGTAGCTAACTATGGCTACACCTTC.

About this clonotype: Compared with germline, one end of the junction differs, possibly owing to a read error. CDR3 coding DNA: TGTGCCAGCAGTTATGGCGGGGGAGGCAAAAGCATTCAGTACTTC. As protein: CASSYGGGGKSIQYF. The chain carries TRBV7-8 and TRBJ2-4, with TRBD2 matching 7 bases. Germline V gene data show CDR1 as SGHVS and CDR2 as FQNEAQ. CDR3 length: 15 amino acids.

The chain links TRBV28 to TRBJ1-6; TRBD1 matches at 8 bases. The CDR3 is 16 amino acids. The ends lost 5 bases at V and 10 bases at J; junction bases unmatched: 13. CDR1 and CDR2 from the germline V gene are MDHEN and SYDVKM. The DNA for the CDR3 is TGTGCCAGCAGTCGACGACAGGGGTTGGTGGGGTCACCCCTCCACTTT. This translates into CASSRRQGLVGSPLHF.

This rearrangement joins TRBV6-5 to TRBJ2-7; 10 positions agree with TRBD1. Germline V gene sequence: CDR1 MNHEY, CDR2 SVGAGI. This CDR3 region has 15 residues. V dropped 6 bases and J dropped 0; count of bases not matched to a gene: 5. DNA of the CDR3: TGTGCCAGCAGATCGGGACAGGGGAGCTCCTACGAGCAGTACTTC. The encoded protein is CASRSGQGSSYEQYF.

This clonotype was detected a few times. The chain uses TRBV7-9 and TRBJ1-1; D unresolved. In germline, CDR1 is SEHNR, CDR2 FQNEAQ (reference sequence). Trimming shortened V by 1 base and J by 4 bases, and 7 bases separated the two germline ends. CDR3 length equals 13 residues. CDR3 sequence reads: CASSLESATEAFF. The CDR3 DNA reads TGTGCCAGCAGCTTAGAATCGGCCACTGAAGCTTTCTTT.

The chain combines TRBV4-2 with TRBJ2-3; TRBD2 agrees at 9 bases. This CDR3 spans 15 amino acids. Germline CDR1 reads LGHNA; CDR2 reads YNFKEQ. The junction had 6 bases not matched to a gene; V was cut back by 2 bases and J by 6 bases. Written as DNA, the CDR3 is TGTGCCAGCAGCCAATACCGCGGGGGGGCGGATACGCAGTATTTT. Translation: CASSQYRGGADTQYF.

V gene TRBV24-1 combines with J gene TRBJ2-7, with TRBD1 matching 9 bases. This CDR3 is 20 amino acids long. CDR1 and CDR2 (germline): KGHDR, SFDVKD. The V and J ends lost 5 bases and 0 bases, in that order; junction bases with no gene match: 19. The CDR3 region is CATSGHTGTGRSASSYEQYF. In nucleotides, the CDR3 is TGTGCCACCAGTGGCCATACCGGGACAGGGCGCTCAGCCAGCTCCTACGAGCAGTACTTC.

The V call is TRBV7-6, the J call TRBJ1-5; 9 positions agree with TRBD1. Germline V gene data show CDR1 as SGHVS and CDR2 as FNYEAQ. The CDR3 is 19 amino acids. V gave up 1 base and J gave up 2 bases; unmatched junction bases: 12. The CDR3 region is CASSLGPRGQGLGNQPQHF. CDR3 coding DNA: TGTGCCAGCAGCTTAGGACCTCGGGGACAGGGTTTGGGCAATCAGCCCCAGCATTTT.